This T cell receptor beta chain was sequenced during a study of blood T cell repertoires in COVID-19. Study in general: T cells, B-cell-depleted T cells, or PBMCs supplied cDNA or gDNA.

Enrolment of Seattle patients took place during active infection, and they were followed longitudinally. Only in-frame clones appear in the TCRdb table, and some are missing; sequencing was by immunoSEQ multiplex PCR. The sample includes around 160,000 clones, approximately 95% of them seen just once. Trimming took 2 bases from V and 2 from J; bases not matched to a gene: 6. Germline V gene data show CDR1 as SGHNT and CDR2 as YENEEA. The CDR3 is made up of 15 amino acids. This clonotype was obtained from a woman between 55 and 75 years old with COVID-19, enrolled during active disease. The sequenced sample consisted of peripheral blood. The chain links TRBV11-3 to TRBJ2-7, with TRBD2 matching 7 bases. This chain's CDR3 is CASSLHSGPAYEQYF. DNA of the CDR3: TGTGCCAGCAGCTTACATAGCGGGCCCGCCTACGAGCAGTACTTC.